This T cell receptor beta chain was profiled in a study of OX40 agonist ivuxolimab in advanced cancers. About the study: Each dose-escalation patient presented with hepatocellular carcinoma, melanoma, renal cell or head and neck cancer. Patients achieving partial responses numbered three: one hepatocellular carcinoma case and two cutaneous melanoma cases.

Regarding this clone: The antigen is unknown.

Study findings and constraints: The average count of expanded clones was higher among CD8+ T cells than among CD4+. Expanded peripheral T cells had an undetermined antigen specificity.

Produced via immunoSEQ multiplex PCR; TCRdb's table is partial and in-frame only. The sample has about 66,000 clones, 75% to 90% seen once; the top ten hold roughly 2.3%. Sample: CD4+ or CD8+ T cells sorted from blood, taken in a trial of the OX40 agonist ivuxolimab. The source of this sequence is an adult with an advanced solid tumor such as melanoma, head and neck, liver or kidney cancer.

The CDR3 nucleotides read TGTGCCAGTATAGGGACAGGGGTATACAATGAGCAGTTCTTC. Protein: CASIGTGVYNEQFF. J is TRBJ2-1 and V is TRBV19; 10 bases fit TRBD1. The V segment lost 7 bases and the J segment 4 bases; nucleotides outside the gene matches: 4. From germline, CDR1 is LNHDA and CDR2 SQIVND (reference sequence). The CDR3 extends over 14 amino acids.